The clone carrying this T cell receptor beta chain has just a few counts. The antigen is undetermined. Via MiXCR, TCRdb re-called the RT-PCR reads, giving one row per CDR3 protein. The sample yields 500,000 to 550,000 distinct CDR3 sequences, less than 10% seen once. This CDR3 is 15 amino acids long. V lost 3 bases and J lost 0, with 11 bases in between. This sample stems from a study of response to subunit inactivated influenza vaccine. Study-wide findings and caveats: The authors proposed limited new T cell recruitment per seasonal influenza vaccination.

This specimen consisted of PBMCs from blood, obtained less than 30 months after vaccination. The clonotype originates from a man aged 50 to 69 who received an inactivated influenza vaccine. This rearrangement joins TRBV12-3 or TRBV12-4 to TRBJ1-2; D gene uncertain. In nucleotides, the CDR3 is TGTGCCAGCAGTTTTGGCACCGATTCTAACTATGGCTACACCTTC. It yields the protein CASSFGTDSNYGYTF.